These T cell receptor beta chains were read from a single sample in a study of blood T cell repertoires in COVID-19. Method: immunoSEQ multiplex PCR; TCRdb's copy keeps in-frame clones and lacks some. The table records about 230,000 clones, around 90% of them present only once. Sequencing used PBMCs or T cells enriched from blood (not recorded which). Receptors were obtained from a young man who had recovered from COVID-19. Both conserved end residues are part of each CDR3. Each record gives: D gene, clone size, V gene, J gene, CDR3 protein, CDR3 DNA. A D gene is named only where the DNA matches it firmly. Some rows mark clone size as missing; the rest say once, few, many or name a class of expanded clone.

TRBD1	NA	TRBV18	TRBJ1-5	CASSSRLQGANQPQHF	TGTGCCAGCTCATCCCGTCTTCAGGGGGCCAATCAGCCCCAGCATTTT
TRBD2	few	TRBV7-2	TRBJ2-7	CASSLLAGGSPAYEQYF	TGTGCCAGCAGCCTACTAGCGGGGGGGAGCCCCGCCTACGAGCAGTACTTC
NA	once	TRBV5-1	TRBJ2-7	CASSLGSGSSSYEQYF	TGCGCCAGCAGCTTGGGGTCAGGCTCAAGCTCCTACGAGCAGTACTTC
TRBD2	NA	TRBV9	TRBJ2-3	CASSVELAGRDTQYF	TGTGCCAGCAGCGTAGAACTAGCGGGGAGGGATACGCAGTATTTT
TRBD1	few	TRBV5-1	TRBJ1-2	CASRQTGGRGYTF	TGCGCCAGCAGACAGACAGGGGGCCGGGGCTACACCTTC
TRBD2	few	TRBV28	TRBJ2-7	CASSLSTSGRYEQYF	TGTGCCAGCAGTTTATCGACTAGCGGGAGGTACGAGCAGTACTTC
NA	NA	TRBV7-2	TRBJ2-7	CASSLVTLGLRQGYEQYF	TGTGCCAGCAGCTTAGTAACCCTCGGCCTACGGCAGGGGTACGAGCAGTACTTC
NA	NA	TRBV28	TRBJ2-7	CASMPYGPSSYEQYF	TGTGCCAGCATGCCCTACGGTCCGAGCTCCTACGAGCAGTACTTC
TRBD2	once	TRBV4-1	TRBJ2-2	CASSPARTVIGGRDTGELFF	TGCGCCAGCAGCCCAGCCCGGACGGTGATCGGCGGGAGGGACACCGGGGAGCTGTTTTTT
NA	NA	TRBV5-1	TRBJ1-1	CASSSGFGVLNTEAFF	TGCGCCAGCAGCTCGGGTTTCGGGGTCCTGAACACTGAAGCTTTCTTT
NA	NA	TRBV5-1	TRBJ1-1	CASTGDTEAFF	TGCGCCAGCACAGGGGACACTGAAGCTTTCTTT